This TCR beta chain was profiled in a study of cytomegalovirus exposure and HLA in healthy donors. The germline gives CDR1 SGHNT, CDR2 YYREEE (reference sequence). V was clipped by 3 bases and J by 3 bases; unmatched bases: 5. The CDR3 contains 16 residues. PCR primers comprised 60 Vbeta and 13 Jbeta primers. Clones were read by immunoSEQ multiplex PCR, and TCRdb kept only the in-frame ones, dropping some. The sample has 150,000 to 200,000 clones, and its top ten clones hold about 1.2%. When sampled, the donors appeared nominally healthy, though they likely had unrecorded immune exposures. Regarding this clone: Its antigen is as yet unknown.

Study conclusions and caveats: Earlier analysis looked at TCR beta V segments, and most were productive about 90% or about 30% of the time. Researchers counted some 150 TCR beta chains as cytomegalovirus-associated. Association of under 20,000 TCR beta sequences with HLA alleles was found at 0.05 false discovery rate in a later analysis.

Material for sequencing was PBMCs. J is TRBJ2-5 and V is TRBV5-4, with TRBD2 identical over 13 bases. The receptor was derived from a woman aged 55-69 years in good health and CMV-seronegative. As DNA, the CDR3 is TGTGCCAGCAGCTCCTCCGGGACTAGCGGGAAAGAGACCCAGTACTTC. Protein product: CASSSSGTSGKETQYF.